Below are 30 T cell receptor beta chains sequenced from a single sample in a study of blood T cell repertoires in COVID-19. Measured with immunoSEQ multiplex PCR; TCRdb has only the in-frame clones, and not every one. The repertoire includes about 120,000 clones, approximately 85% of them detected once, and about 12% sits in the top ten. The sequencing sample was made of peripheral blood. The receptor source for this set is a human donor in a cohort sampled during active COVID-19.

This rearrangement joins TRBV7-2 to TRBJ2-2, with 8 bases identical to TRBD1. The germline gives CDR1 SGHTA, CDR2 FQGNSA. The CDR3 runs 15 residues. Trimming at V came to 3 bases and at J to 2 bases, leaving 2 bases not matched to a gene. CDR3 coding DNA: TGTGCCAGCAGCTTTGGACAGGGTAACACCGGGGAGCTGTTTTTT. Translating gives CASSFGQGNTGELFF.

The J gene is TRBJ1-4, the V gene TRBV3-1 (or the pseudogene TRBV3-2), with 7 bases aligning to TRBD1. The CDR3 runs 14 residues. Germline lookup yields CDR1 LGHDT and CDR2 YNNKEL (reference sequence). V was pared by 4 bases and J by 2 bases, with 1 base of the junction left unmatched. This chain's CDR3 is CASSLGQTNEKLFF. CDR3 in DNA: TGTGCCAGCAGCCTGGGACAGACTAATGAAAAACTGTTTTTT.

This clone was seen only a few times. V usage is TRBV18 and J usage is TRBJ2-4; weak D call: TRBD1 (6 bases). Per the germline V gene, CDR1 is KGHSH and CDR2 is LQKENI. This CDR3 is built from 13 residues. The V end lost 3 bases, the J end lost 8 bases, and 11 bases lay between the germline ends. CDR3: CASSPDSWDIQYF. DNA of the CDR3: TGTGCCAGCTCACCGGACAGCTGGGACATTCAGTACTTC.

CDR3 region: CASSAGQEYLNEQFF. CDR3 sequence (DNA): TGTGCCAGCAGCGCAGGACAGGAATATCTAAATGAGCAGTTCTTC. The V and J genes are TRBV9 and TRBJ2-1, with 7 bases lining up with TRBD1. Per the germline V gene, CDR1 is SGDLS and CDR2 is YYNGEE. Trimming took 3 bases from V and 7 from J; bases not matched to a gene: 10. The CDR3 has 15 amino acids.

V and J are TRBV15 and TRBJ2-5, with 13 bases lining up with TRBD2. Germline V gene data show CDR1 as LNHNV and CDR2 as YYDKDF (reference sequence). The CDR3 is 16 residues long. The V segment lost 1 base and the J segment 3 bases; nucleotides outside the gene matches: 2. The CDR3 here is CATSRGTSGGEETQYF. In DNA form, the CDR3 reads TGTGCCACCAGCAGAGGGACTAGCGGGGGAGAAGAGACCCAGTACTTC.

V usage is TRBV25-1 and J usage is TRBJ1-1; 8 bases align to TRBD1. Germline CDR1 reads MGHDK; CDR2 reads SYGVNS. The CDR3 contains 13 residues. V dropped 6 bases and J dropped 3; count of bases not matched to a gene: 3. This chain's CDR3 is CASRETGDTEAFF. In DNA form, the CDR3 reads TGTGCCAGCAGAGAGACAGGGGACACTGAAGCTTTCTTT.

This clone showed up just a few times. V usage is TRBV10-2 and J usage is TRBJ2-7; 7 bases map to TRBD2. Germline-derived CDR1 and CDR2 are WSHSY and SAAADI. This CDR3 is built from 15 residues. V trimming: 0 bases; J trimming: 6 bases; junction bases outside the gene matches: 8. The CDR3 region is CASSESGDYSIEQYF. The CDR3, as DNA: TGCGCCAGCAGTGAGTCGGGGGACTATAGTATCGAGCAGTACTTC.

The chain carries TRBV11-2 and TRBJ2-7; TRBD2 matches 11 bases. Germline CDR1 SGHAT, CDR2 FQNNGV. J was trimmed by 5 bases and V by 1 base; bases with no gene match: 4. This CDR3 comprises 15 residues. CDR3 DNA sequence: TGTGCCAGCAGCTTAGGACTAGCGGGGTGGAACGAGCAGTACTTC. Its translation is CASSLGLAGWNEQYF.

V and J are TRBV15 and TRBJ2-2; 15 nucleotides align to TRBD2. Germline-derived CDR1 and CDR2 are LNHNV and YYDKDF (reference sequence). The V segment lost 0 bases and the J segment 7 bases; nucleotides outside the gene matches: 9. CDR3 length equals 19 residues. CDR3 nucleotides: TGTGCCACCAGCAGAGATAAGGGGACTAGCGGGGGGTATGGCGGGGAGCTGTTTTTT. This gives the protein CATSRDKGTSGGYGGELFF.

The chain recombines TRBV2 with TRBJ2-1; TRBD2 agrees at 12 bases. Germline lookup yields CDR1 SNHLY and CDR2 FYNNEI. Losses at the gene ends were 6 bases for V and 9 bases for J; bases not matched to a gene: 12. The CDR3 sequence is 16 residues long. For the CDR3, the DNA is TGTGCCAGCAGATTGACTAGCGGGGGAGCAGGGCTTGAGCAGTTCTTC. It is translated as CASRLTSGGAGLEQFF.

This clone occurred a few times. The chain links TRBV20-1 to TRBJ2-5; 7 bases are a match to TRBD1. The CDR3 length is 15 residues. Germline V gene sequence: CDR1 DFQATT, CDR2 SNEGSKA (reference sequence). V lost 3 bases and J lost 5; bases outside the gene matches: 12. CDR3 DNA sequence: TGCAGTGCTAGTGCGGACAGGCCCCCAGAGGAGACCCAGTACTTC. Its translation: CSASADRPPEETQYF.

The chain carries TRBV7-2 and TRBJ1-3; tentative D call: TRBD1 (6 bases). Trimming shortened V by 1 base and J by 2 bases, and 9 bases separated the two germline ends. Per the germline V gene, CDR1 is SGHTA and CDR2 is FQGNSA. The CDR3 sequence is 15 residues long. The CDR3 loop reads CASSLGAGAGNTIYF. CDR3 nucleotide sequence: TGTGCCAGCAGCTTAGGCGCAGGGGCTGGAAACACCATATATTTT.

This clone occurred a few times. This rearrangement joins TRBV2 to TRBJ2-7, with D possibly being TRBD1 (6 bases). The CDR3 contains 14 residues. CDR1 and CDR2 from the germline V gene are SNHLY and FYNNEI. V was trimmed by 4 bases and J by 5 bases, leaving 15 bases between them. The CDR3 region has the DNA TGTGCCAGCAGTGGCCGACAGGTAATCGACGAGCAGTACTTC. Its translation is CASSGRQVIDEQYF. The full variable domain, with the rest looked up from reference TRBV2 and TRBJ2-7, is EPEVTQTPSHQVTQMGQEVILRCVPISNHLYFYWYRQILGQKVEFLVSFYNNEISEKSEIFDDQFSVERPDGSNFTLKIRSTKLEDSAMYFCASSGRQVIDEQYFGPGTRLTVT.

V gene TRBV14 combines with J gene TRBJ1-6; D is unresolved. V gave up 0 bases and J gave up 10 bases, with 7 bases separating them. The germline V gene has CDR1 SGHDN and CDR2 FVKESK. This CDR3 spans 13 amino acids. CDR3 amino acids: CASSQERGSPLHF. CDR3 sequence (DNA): TGTGCCAGCAGCCAAGAGAGAGGATCACCCCTCCACTTT.

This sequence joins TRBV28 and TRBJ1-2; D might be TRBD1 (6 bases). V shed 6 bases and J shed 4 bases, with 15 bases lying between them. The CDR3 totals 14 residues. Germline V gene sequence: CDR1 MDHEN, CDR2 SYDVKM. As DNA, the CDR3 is TGTGCCAGCAGCCCCCCAGACAGGTTCTATGGCTACACCTTC. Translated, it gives CASSPPDRFYGYTF.

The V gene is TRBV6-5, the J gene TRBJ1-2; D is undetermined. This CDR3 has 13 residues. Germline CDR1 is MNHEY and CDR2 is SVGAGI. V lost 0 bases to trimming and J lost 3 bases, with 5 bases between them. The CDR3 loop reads CASSYSSYYGYTF. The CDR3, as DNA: TGTGCCAGCAGTTACTCAAGCTACTATGGCTACACCTTC.

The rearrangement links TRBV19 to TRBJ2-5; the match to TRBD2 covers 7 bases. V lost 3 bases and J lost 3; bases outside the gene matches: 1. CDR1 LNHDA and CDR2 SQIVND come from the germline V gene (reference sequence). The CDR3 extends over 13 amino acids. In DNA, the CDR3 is TGTGCCAGTAGTATGCTAGCGGAAGAGACCCAGTACTTC. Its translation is CASSMLAEETQYF.

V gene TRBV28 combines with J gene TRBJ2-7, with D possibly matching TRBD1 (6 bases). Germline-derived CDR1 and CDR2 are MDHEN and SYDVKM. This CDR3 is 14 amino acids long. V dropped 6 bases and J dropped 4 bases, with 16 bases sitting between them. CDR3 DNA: TGTGCCAGCAGCCCCGGACAGTTTATATACGAGCAGTACTTC. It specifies CASSPGQFIYEQYF.

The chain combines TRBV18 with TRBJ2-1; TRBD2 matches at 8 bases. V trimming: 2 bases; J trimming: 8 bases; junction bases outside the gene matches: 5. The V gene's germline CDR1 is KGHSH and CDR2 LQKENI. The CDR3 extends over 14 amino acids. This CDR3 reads CASSPTGGPDEQFF. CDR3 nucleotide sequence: TGTGCCAGCTCACCAACGGGGGGGCCGGATGAGCAGTTCTTC.

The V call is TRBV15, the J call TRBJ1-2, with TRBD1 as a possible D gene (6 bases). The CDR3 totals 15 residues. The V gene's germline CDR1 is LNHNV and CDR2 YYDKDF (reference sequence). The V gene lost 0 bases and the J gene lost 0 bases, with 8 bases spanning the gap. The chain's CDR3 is CATSRDRGTNYGYTF. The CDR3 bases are TGTGCCACCAGCAGAGATAGGGGGACTAACTATGGCTACACCTTC.

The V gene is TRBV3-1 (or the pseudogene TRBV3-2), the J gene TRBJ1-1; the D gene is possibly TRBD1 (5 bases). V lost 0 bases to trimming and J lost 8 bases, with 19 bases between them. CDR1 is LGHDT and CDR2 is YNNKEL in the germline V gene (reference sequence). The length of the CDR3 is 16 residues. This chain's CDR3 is CASSQDMSWGGEEAFF. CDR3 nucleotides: TGTGCCAGCAGCCAAGATATGAGCTGGGGGGGGGAGGAAGCTTTCTTT.

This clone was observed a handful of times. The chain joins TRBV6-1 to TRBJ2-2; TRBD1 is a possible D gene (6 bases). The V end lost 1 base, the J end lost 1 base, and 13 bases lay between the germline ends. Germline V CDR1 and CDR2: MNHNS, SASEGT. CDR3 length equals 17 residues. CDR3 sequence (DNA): TGTGCCAGCAGTGAAGGTACCGGGACACTGAACACCGGGGAGCTGTTTTTT. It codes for CASSEGTGTLNTGELFF.

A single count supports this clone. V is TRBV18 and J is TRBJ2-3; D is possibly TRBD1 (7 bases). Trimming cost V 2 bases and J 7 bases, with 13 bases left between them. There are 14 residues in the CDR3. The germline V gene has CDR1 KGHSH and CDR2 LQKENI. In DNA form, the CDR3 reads TGTGCCAGCTCACCAAAGACAGGGAGGAATACGCAGTATTTT. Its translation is CASSPKTGRNTQYF.

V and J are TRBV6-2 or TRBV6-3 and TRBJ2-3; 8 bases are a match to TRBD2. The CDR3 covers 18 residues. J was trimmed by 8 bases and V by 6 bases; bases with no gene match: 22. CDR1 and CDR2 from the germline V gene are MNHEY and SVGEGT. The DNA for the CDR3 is TGTGCCAGCAGCCCCACTAGCGGACGAACCCTCCCCCCAGGTACGCAGTATTTT. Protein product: CASSPTSGRTLPPGTQYF.

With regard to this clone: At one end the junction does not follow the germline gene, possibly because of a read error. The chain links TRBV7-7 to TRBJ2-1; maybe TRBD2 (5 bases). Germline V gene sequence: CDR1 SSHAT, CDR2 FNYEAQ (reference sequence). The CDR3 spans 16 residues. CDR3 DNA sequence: TGTGCTAGCAGCTCAGGACTGCCGGACTCCTACAATGAGCAGTTCTTC. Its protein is CASSSGLPDSYNEQFF.

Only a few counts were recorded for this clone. CDR3 DNA sequence: TGTGCCAGCAGCTTAGGGACAGCCAATGAGCAGTTCTTC. It codes for CASSLGTANEQFF. The genes are TRBV7-9 and TRBJ2-1; a weak D match, TRBD1 (6 bases). The germline gives CDR1 SEHNR, CDR2 FQNEAQ (reference sequence). The length of the CDR3 is 13 residues. With 1 base removed from V and 6 bases from J, the gap between germline ends came to 7 bases.

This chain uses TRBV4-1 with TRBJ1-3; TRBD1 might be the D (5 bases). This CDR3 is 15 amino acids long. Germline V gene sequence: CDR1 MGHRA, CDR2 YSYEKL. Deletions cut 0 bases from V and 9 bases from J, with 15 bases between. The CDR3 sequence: CASSQDGGGSSTIYF. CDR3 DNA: TGCGCCAGCAGCCAAGATGGGGGGGGGAGTAGCACCATATATTTT.

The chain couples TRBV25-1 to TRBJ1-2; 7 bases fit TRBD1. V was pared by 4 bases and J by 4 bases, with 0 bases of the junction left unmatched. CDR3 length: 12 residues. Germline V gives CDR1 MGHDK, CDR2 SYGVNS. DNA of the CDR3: TGTGCCAGCAGTGGACAGGGCTATGGCTACACCTTC. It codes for CASSGQGYGYTF.

The CDR3, as DNA: TGTGCCAGCAGCTTGGTTGCGGTAAGCACAGATACGCAGTATTTT. This encodes CASSLVAVSTDTQYF. The V gene is TRBV7-2, the J gene TRBJ2-3; D ambiguous. This CDR3 region has 15 residues. V was pared by 3 bases and J by 0 bases, with 10 bases between. CDR1 is SGHTA and CDR2 is FQGNSA in the germline V gene. The entire variable domain, with the rest obtained from reference TRBV7-2 and TRBJ2-3, is as follows: GAGVSQSPSNKVTEKGKDVELRCDPISGHTALYWYRQSLGQGLEFLIYFQGNSAPDKSGLPSDRFSAERTGGSVSTLTIQRTQQEDSAVYLCASSLVAVSTDTQYFGPGTRLTVL.

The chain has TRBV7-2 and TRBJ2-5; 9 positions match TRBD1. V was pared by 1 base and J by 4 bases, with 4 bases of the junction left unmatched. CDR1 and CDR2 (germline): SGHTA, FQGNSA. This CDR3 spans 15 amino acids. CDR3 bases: TGTGCCAGCAGCTTAGGACAGGGGGGAGGAGAGACCCAGTACTTC. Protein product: CASSLGQGGGETQYF. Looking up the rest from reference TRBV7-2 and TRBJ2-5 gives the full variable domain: GAGVSQSPSNKVTEKGKDVELRCDPISGHTALYWYRQSLGQGLEFLIYFQGNSAPDKSGLPSDRFSAERTGGSVSTLTIQRTQQEDSAVYLCASSLGQGGGETQYFGPGTRLLVL.